The 32 T cell receptor beta chains below come from one sample, sequenced in a study of T cell clonality in common variable immunodeficiency. These receptors have no known antigen. Study findings and constraints: Common variable immunodeficiency TCR beta sequences reportedly had fewer deletions and N-nucleotide insertions.

This table comes from immunoSEQ multiplex PCR, and its TCRdb copy is limited to in-frame clones, with some not included. The sample yields roughly 34,000 clones, without any singletons. Sequencing was done on a sample of peripheral blood mononuclear cells. Source of these receptors: a human donor with common variable immunodeficiency.

Comments on this clone: One end of the junction does not line up with germline, which may come from a read error. The observed sequence ends 3 residues before the CDR3 terminus, with the missing tail filled in from the germline J gene. The genes are TRBV7-9 and TRBJ1-4, with D unresolved. This CDR3 spans 13 amino acids. Germline V gives CDR1 SEHNR, CDR2 FQNEAQ (reference sequence). The CDR3 DNA, read in part, is TGTTCCAGCAGCTTACCCCCAAATGAAAAA. Translation: CSSSLPPNEK. The CDR3 in full is CSSSLPPNEKLFF. Drawing the rest from reference TRBV7-9 and TRBJ1-4, the complete variable domain is DTGVSQNPRHKITKRGQNVTFRCDPISEHNRLYWYRQTLGQGPEFLTYFQNEAQLEKSRLLSDRFSAERPKGSFSTLEIQRTEQGDSAMYLCSSSLPPNEKLFFGSGTQLSVL.

This clone has ten or more counts. The read terminates 3 residues ahead of where the CDR3 ends, so the germline J gene completes it. The chain is built from TRBV5-1 and TRBJ2-2; weak D call: TRBD2 (6 bases). V lost 0 bases and J lost 0, with 6 bases in between. CDR1 is SGHRS, CDR2 YFSETQ, per germline. The CDR3 spans 15 residues. CDR3 loop: CASSLGLANTGELFF. The CDR3 DNA, read in part, is TGCGCCAGCAGCTTGGGACTAGCGAACACCGGGGAG. The full variable domain, in which reference TRBV5-1 and TRBJ2-2 provide the parts outside the CDR3, is KAGVTQTPRYLIKTRGQQVTLSCSPISGHRSVSWYQQTPGQGLQFLFEYFSETQRNKGNFPGRFSGRQFSNSRSEMNVSTLELGDSALYLCASSLGLANTGELFFGEGSRLTVL.

The sample holds many counts of this clone. The read terminates 3 residues ahead of where the CDR3 ends, so the germline J gene completes it. Other DNA variants within this sample encode the same CDR3. The chain is built from TRBV7-2 and TRBJ2-4; D uncertain. Germline CDR1 reads SGHTA; CDR2 reads FQGNSA. The length of the CDR3 is 15 residues. The V end was cut by 3 bases, the J end by 0 bases, with 9 bases between. CDR3 DNA (partial): TGTGCCAGCAGCTTGCTGTGGCTAGCCAAAAACATT. Protein product: CASSLLWLAKNI. In full, the CDR3 reads CASSLLWLAKNIQYF.

The table lists this clone with many counts. The read falls 3 residues short of the CDR3 end, and the missing part is taken from the germline J gene. The V and J genes are TRBV19 and TRBJ2-1; D gene uncertain. Germline V gene sequence: CDR1 LNHDA, CDR2 SQIVND (reference sequence). The V end lost 5 bases, the J end lost 5 bases, and 10 bases lay between the germline ends. CDR3 length: 13 residues. The CDR3 region is CASSFHTDNEQFF. The covered CDR3 bases are TGTGCCAGTAGTTTCCACACAGACAATGAG.

Worth noting for this clone: The missing CDR3 end, 3 residues past where the read stops, is filled in from the germline J gene. The genes are TRBV30 and TRBJ1-1; D is uncertain. V gave up 5 bases and J gave up 5 bases, with 12 bases separating them. This CDR3 spans 12 amino acids. Germline loops: CDR1 GTSNPN, CDR2 SVGIG (reference sequence). This CDR3 reads CAWAGLRTEAFF. Incomplete CDR3 DNA: TGTGCCTGGGCCGGGTTGAGGACTGAA.

This clone came up a few times. The CDR3 goes on 3 residues after the read ends, and that part is filled in from the germline J gene. The V call is TRBV20-1, the J call TRBJ1-5; 8 nucleotides align to TRBD1. Germline V lookup: CDR1 DFQATT, CDR2 SNEGSKA (reference sequence). There are 14 residues in the CDR3. V lost 6 bases and J lost 6; bases outside the gene matches: 10. The covered CDR3 bases are TGCAGTGCCCCGCGGGGACAGGCGGGTCAGCCC. This encodes CSAPRGQAGQP. The full-length CDR3 reads as CSAPRGQAGQPQHF.

There are a few counts of this clone. This may come from a read error, since a much larger clone is one base off. The sample has other DNA sequences that encode this CDR3 too. CDR3 DNA (partial): TGTGCCAGCAGGCCCGGACAGGGCGCGAACTATGGC. Translating gives CASRPGQGANYG. The whole CDR3 sequence reads CASRPGQGANYGYTF. The V call is TRBV6-2 or TRBV6-3, the J call TRBJ1-2; 8 bases map to TRBD1. The read ends 3 residues before the CDR3 terminus; that terminus is restored from the germline J gene. This CDR3 spans 15 amino acids. Per germline, CDR1 MNHEY and CDR2 SVGEGT. The V gene end was trimmed by 6 bases and the J gene end by 2 bases; junction bases not matched to a gene: 8.

This clone was detected many times. The CDR3 end falls 3 residues outside the read, so it is completed with the germline J gene. The chain couples TRBV7-9 to TRBJ1-2, with 9 positions matching TRBD1. The CDR3 totals 15 residues. Unmatched junction bases numbered 6, after V lost 1 base and J lost 6 bases. The germline V gene encodes CDR1 SEHNR and CDR2 FQNEAQ (reference sequence). CDR3 DNA, as far as it was read: TGTGCCAGCAGCTTAGAGGGACAGGGAAGCGATGGC. Translating it yields CASSLEGQGSDG. The CDR3 as a whole reads CASSLEGQGSDGYTF. Together with reference TRBV7-9 and TRBJ1-2, the CDR3 gives the full variable domain: DTGVSQNPRHKITKRGQNVTFRCDPISEHNRLYWYRQTLGQGPEFLTYFQNEAQLEKSRLLSDRFSAERPKGSFSTLEIQRTEQGDSAMYLCASSLEGQGSDGYTFGSGTRLTVV.

This clone was seen many times. The CDR3 is cut off 3 residues early in the read; its end comes from the germline J gene. The V call is TRBV27, the J call TRBJ1-2; TRBD1 might be the D (6 bases). Per germline, CDR1 MNHEY and CDR2 SMNVEV (reference sequence). V shed 10 bases and J shed 4 bases, with 28 bases lying between them. The CDR3 sequence is 17 residues long. CDR3: CATRGGGGASPAYGYTF. Partial CDR3 DNA: TGTGCCACCCGGGGTGGCGGGGGCGCCTCCCCGGCCTATGGC.

This clone showed up many times. The sequenced fragment ends 3 residues before the CDR3 boundary, so the rest is inferred from the germline J gene. The chain couples TRBV19 to TRBJ1-5; D possibly corresponds to TRBD1 (5 bases). V lost 3 bases to trimming and J lost 5 bases, with 11 bases between them. Germline assignment: CDR1 LNHDA and CDR2 SQIVND (reference sequence). CDR3 length: 14 residues. CDR3 DNA (partial): TGTGCCAGTAGTATGTTGGGGGGGTATCAGCCC. This translates into CASSMLGGYQP. The CDR3 in its entirety is CASSMLGGYQPQHF.

This clone was seen more than once but under ten times. The read is 3 residues too short to cover the CDR3 end, so that end is filled in from the germline J gene. V gene TRBV7-9 combines with J gene TRBJ2-7; 11 nucleotides agree with TRBD2. V shed 5 bases and J 2 bases; nucleotides not matched to a gene: 5. Looked up from germline, CDR1 is SEHNR and CDR2 is FQNEAQ (reference sequence). The CDR3 consists of 15 residues. CDR3 protein: CASSPLSGRAYEQYF. The DNA read from the CDR3 is TGTGCCAGCAGCCCCCTTAGCGGGAGGGCCTACGAG.

With respect to this clone: The sequence runs out 3 residues before the end of the CDR3; the remainder is reconstructed from the germline J gene. The chain links TRBV30 to TRBJ2-7; the match to TRBD2 covers 8 bases. CDR1 GTSNPN and CDR2 SVGIG come from the germline V gene (reference sequence). V dropped 0 bases and J dropped 2; count of bases not matched to a gene: 6. The CDR3 is 15 amino acids. CDR3 residues: CAWSVLAGGPYEQYF. The CDR3 DNA, read in part, is TGTGCCTGGAGTGTACTGGCGGGGGGACCCTACGAG. Combining the CDR3 with reference TRBV30 and TRBJ2-7 gives the whole variable domain SQTIHQWPATLVQPVGSPLSLECTVEGTSNPNLYWYRQAAGRGLQLLFYSVGIGQISSEVPQNLSASRPQDRQFILSSKKLLLSDSGFYLCAWSVLAGGPYEQYFGPGTRLTVT.

To note about this clone: The read ends 3 residues early relative to the CDR3; the germline J gene fills the gap. This chain uses TRBV6-1 with TRBJ2-7, with D hard to call. Trimming removed 1 base at V and 3 bases at J, with 13 bases between. Germline assignment: CDR1 MNHNS and CDR2 SASEGT. This CDR3 region has 15 residues. The chain's CDR3 is CASSEGRSGIYEQYF. The CDR3 DNA, read in part, is TGTGCCAGCAGTGAAGGAAGGTCAGGAATCTACGAG.

This clone was picked up many times. Sequencing ends 3 residues short of the CDR3 end; the germline J gene provides the rest. The chain joins TRBV20-1 to TRBJ2-1, with TRBD2 identical over 10 bases. This CDR3 has 16 amino acids. Trimming removed 2 bases from V and 2 bases from J; junction bases left unmatched: 6. Germline CDR1 reads DFQATT; CDR2 reads SNEGSKA (reference sequence). CDR3 in amino acids: CSARSSSGSTYNEQFF. CDR3 DNA (partial): TGCAGTGCTAGAAGCTCTAGCGGGAGCACCTACAATGAG.

This clone was seen at least ten times. The read ends 3 residues early relative to the CDR3; the germline J gene fills the gap. V and J are TRBV5-1 and TRBJ2-2, with 10 positions matching TRBD1. With 4 bases clipped from V and 3 bases from J, the junction kept 3 bases outside the gene matches. Germline CDR1 reads SGHRS; CDR2 reads YFSETQ. CDR3 length equals 15 residues. CDR3 region: CASSTGTGDTGELFF. The covered CDR3 bases are TGCGCCAGCAGCACTGGGACAGGGGACACCGGGGAG.

Comment on this clone: The missing CDR3 end, 3 residues past where the read stops, is filled in from the germline J gene. The rearrangement links TRBV2 to TRBJ2-5, with D possibly being TRBD1 (5 bases). Germline loops: CDR1 SNHLY, CDR2 FYNNEI. This CDR3 is 14 amino acids long. V was clipped by 8 bases and J by 1 base, with 14 bases between them. CDR3 DNA (partial): TGTGCCAGCGGTCTTAGGGGCACCCAAGAGACC. Translated: CASGLRGTQET. The CDR3, in full, reads CASGLRGTQETQYF.

In this sample, this clone turned up many times. The CDR3 end is not reached by the read, which stops 3 residues before it; the germline J gene fills it in. This rearrangement joins TRBV19 to TRBJ1-4; weak D call: TRBD1 (6 bases). Trimming cost V 3 bases and J 2 bases, with 10 bases left between them. CDR1 LNHDA and CDR2 SQIVND come from the germline V gene (reference sequence). The CDR3 has 15 residues. CDR3 DNA (partial): TGTGCCAGTAGTATTACAGGGTGGACTAATGAAAAA. Amino acids: CASSITGWTNEK. In full, the CDR3 is CASSITGWTNEKLFF.

This clone came up a few times. The missing CDR3 end, 3 residues past where the read stops, is filled in from the germline J gene. The chain combines TRBV20-1 with TRBJ2-1, with 11 bases fitting TRBD2. The CDR3 is made up of 15 amino acids. Germline-derived CDR1 and CDR2 are DFQATT and SNEGSKA (reference sequence). Trimming took 0 bases from V and 5 from J; bases not matched to a gene: 3. The DNA read from the CDR3 is TGCAGTGCTAGAGATCTTAGCGGGGGGGACAATGAG. Protein: CSARDLSGGDNE. The CDR3 in its entirety is CSARDLSGGDNEQFF.

Ten or more counts support this clone. The CDR3 goes on 3 residues after the read ends, and that part is filled in from the germline J gene. V usage is TRBV30 and J usage is TRBJ2-6, with D possibly called TRBD1 or TRBD2 (5 bases each). Germline CDR1 is GTSNPN and CDR2 is SVGIG (reference sequence). The CDR3 contains 17 residues. With 3 bases removed from V and 0 bases from J, the gap between germline ends came to 15 bases. CDR3 loop: CAWRRGRASSGANVLTF. CDR3 DNA (partial): TGTGCCTGGAGGAGGGGCAGGGCAAGCTCTGGGGCCAACGTC.

On this clone itself: The read terminates 3 residues before the CDR3 end, so the remaining end is supplied by the germline J gene. J is TRBJ1-2 and V is TRBV19; 7 positions match TRBD1. V trimming: 6 bases; J trimming: 4 bases; junction bases outside the gene matches: 5. Germline CDR1 is LNHDA and CDR2 is SQIVND (reference sequence). The CDR3 contains 13 residues. The covered CDR3 bases are TGTGCCAGTAGCCCGGGACAGATCTATGGC. Residues: CASSPGQIYG. The CDR3, in full, reads CASSPGQIYGYTF.

This clone was detected many times. The sequence runs out 3 residues before the end of the CDR3; the remainder is reconstructed from the germline J gene. The rearrangement links TRBV5-6 to TRBJ1-2; TRBD1 is a possible D gene (6 bases). Trimming removed 2 bases from V and 6 bases from J, with 8 bases in between. The CDR3 length is 12 residues. Germline loops: CDR1 SGHDT, CDR2 YYEEEE. The chain's CDR3 is CASSFEGDGYTF. The covered CDR3 bases are TGTGCCAGCAGCTTTGAGGGGGATGGC.

This clone has ten or more counts. The read ends 3 residues shy of where the CDR3 ends; the end is completed using the germline J gene. The chain employs TRBV30 and TRBJ1-4; weak D call: TRBD1 (6 bases). From germline, CDR1 is GTSNPN and CDR2 SVGIG (reference sequence). The CDR3 contains 16 residues. The V and J ends lost 0 bases and 4 bases respectively, with 15 bases between them. The CDR3 is CAWSVLLTGGNEKLFF. The sequenced CDR3 bases are TGTGCCTGGAGTGTACTGCTGACAGGAGGTAATGAAAAA. The full variable domain, rest sourced from reference TRBV30 and TRBJ1-4, is SQTIHQWPATLVQPVGSPLSLECTVEGTSNPNLYWYRQAAGRGLQLLFYSVGIGQISSEVPQNLSASRPQDRQFILSSKKLLLSDSGFYLCAWSVLLTGGNEKLFFGSGTQLSVL.

This clone was seen repeatedly, ten times or more. The sequence runs out 3 residues before the end of the CDR3; the remainder is reconstructed from the germline J gene. The chain is built from TRBV6-2 or TRBV6-3 and TRBJ2-7, with a tentative D call TRBD2 (5 bases). This CDR3 is 14 amino acids long. Germline CDR1 and CDR2: MNHEY and SVGEGT. Deletions cut 5 bases from V and 5 bases from J, with 16 bases between. The sequenced part of the CDR3 DNA is TGTGCCAGCAGTCCCGGAGTAGCGAGCGACGAG. This encodes CASSPGVASDE. The entire CDR3 reads CASSPGVASDEQYF.

This clone has ten or more counts. The read halts 3 residues ahead of the CDR3 end, with the missing end drawn from the germline J gene. This chain joins TRBV30 and TRBJ1-5; 10 bases are shared with TRBD1. V lost 2 bases to trimming and J lost 7 bases; unmatched junction nucleotides: 5. Germline-derived CDR1 and CDR2 are GTSNPN and SVGIG (reference sequence). This CDR3 is built from 14 residues. The DNA read from the CDR3 is TGTGCCTGGAGTATCGGGACAGGGGACCAGCCC. Its translation: CAWSIGTGDQP. Given in full, the CDR3 is CAWSIGTGDQPQHF. Looking up the rest from reference TRBV30 and TRBJ1-5 gives the full variable domain: SQTIHQWPATLVQPVGSPLSLECTVEGTSNPNLYWYRQAAGRGLQLLFYSVGIGQISSEVPQNLSASRPQDRQFILSSKKLLLSDSGFYLCAWSIGTGDQPQHFGDGTRLSIL.

This clone was seen repeatedly, ten times or more. The CDR3 extends 3 residues past the end of the read, so its final part is completed from the germline J gene. The chain recombines TRBV18 with TRBJ2-7, with D possibly being TRBD1 (6 bases). The V end was cut by 5 bases, the J end by 4 bases, with 18 bases between. Germline values: CDR1 KGHSH, CDR2 LQKENI. The CDR3 sequence is 15 residues long. CDR3 DNA (partial): TGTGCCAGCTCATCGACCACAGGGATAGGGTACGAG. It yields the protein CASSSTTGIGYE. From start to end, the CDR3 is CASSSTTGIGYEQYF. Full variable domain (remainder filled in from reference TRBV18 and TRBJ2-7): NAGVMQNPRHLVRRRGQEARLRCSPMKGHSHVYWYRQLPEEGLKFMVYLQKENIIDESGMPKERFSAEFPKEGPSILRIQQVVRGDSAAYFCASSSTTGIGYEQYFGPGTRLTVT.

With regard to this clone: Read data end 3 residues before the CDR3 end; the end is taken from the germline J gene. The chain uses TRBV2 and TRBJ2-7; the match to TRBD1 covers 9 bases. This CDR3 comprises 15 residues. The V segment lost 6 bases and the J segment 3 bases; nucleotides outside the gene matches: 9. Germline loops: CDR1 SNHLY, CDR2 FYNNEI. The DNA read from the CDR3 is TGTGCCAGCAGGGGAATAGGGACAGGGAGCTACGAG. Amino acid sequence: CASRGIGTGSYE. The whole CDR3 region reads CASRGIGTGSYEQYF.

This clone came up many times. Read coverage stops 3 residues before the CDR3 terminus; the germline J gene supplies the remainder. This chain links TRBV11-2 with TRBJ2-7; 7 bases match TRBD1. The CDR3 consists of 14 residues. The V segment lost 2 bases and the J segment 6 bases; nucleotides outside the gene matches: 7. Germline CDR1 reads SGHAT; CDR2 reads FQNNGV. The covered CDR3 bases are TGTGCCAGCAGCTTAACAGGGGCCCGGGGCGAG. This translates into CASSLTGARGE. From start to end, the CDR3 is CASSLTGARGEQYF.

This clone was seen ten or more times. The sequenced fragment ends 3 residues before the CDR3 boundary, so the rest is inferred from the germline J gene. The chain joins TRBV19 to TRBJ1-2, with D perhaps matching TRBD1 (5 bases). The CDR3 is 13 residues long. Looked up from germline, CDR1 is LNHDA and CDR2 is SQIVND (reference sequence). Partial CDR3 DNA: TGTGCCAGTAGTATAGATGGAGGGGAAGGC. This sequence encodes CASSIDGGEG. The CDR3 as a whole reads CASSIDGGEGYTF.

The sample holds many counts of this clone. The read halts 3 residues ahead of the CDR3 end, with the missing end drawn from the germline J gene. The J gene is TRBJ2-5, the V gene TRBV18, with D perhaps TRBD2 (6 bases). The CDR3 spans 15 residues. Trimming took off 3 bases at V and 1 base at J, with 12 bases between the two ends. Germline values: CDR1 KGHSH, CDR2 LQKENI. CDR3 bases read: TGTGCCAGCTCACCCCCGACTAGTCCCCAAGAGACC. Translating gives CASSPPTSPQET. The whole CDR3 sequence reads CASSPPTSPQETQYF.

This clone was counted many times. The read terminates 3 residues ahead of where the CDR3 ends, so the germline J gene completes it. The chain combines TRBV6-4 with TRBJ2-2, with D possibly being TRBD2 (6 bases). V was pared by 5 bases and J by 5 bases, with 9 bases between. This CDR3 is 13 amino acids long. From germline, CDR1 is MRHNA and CDR2 SNTAGT. CDR3 bases read: TGTGCCAGCAGTCCGGGGGAAACCGGGGAG. Translating gives CASSPGETGE. The entire CDR3 reads CASSPGETGELFF.

This clone is labeled as medium-sized. The missing CDR3 end, 3 residues past where the read stops, is filled in from the germline J gene. The chain links TRBV7-9 to TRBJ2-1; D might be TRBD1 (5 bases). The germline CDR1 and CDR2 sequences are SEHNR and FQNEAQ (reference sequence). This CDR3 has 15 amino acids. V was cut by 0 bases and J by 4 bases, with 10 bases left in between. The CDR3: CASSLAGRAYNEQFF. The sequenced CDR3 bases are TGTGCCAGCAGCTTAGCGGGCAGGGCTTACAATGAG.

With regard to this clone: Read data end 3 residues before the CDR3 end; the end is taken from the germline J gene. The rearrangement joins TRBV6-2 or TRBV6-3 to TRBJ2-7, with 9 bases lining up with TRBD1. This CDR3 comprises 15 residues. J lost 5 bases, V lost 5 bases, and 10 bases had no gene match. The germline V gene has CDR1 MNHEY and CDR2 SVGEGT. This chain's CDR3 is CASSQQGTGSDEQYF. The CDR3 bases that were read are TGTGCCAGCAGTCAGCAGGGGACAGGGTCAGACGAG.